Listed here are 14 T cell receptor beta chains from one sample, sequenced in a study of cytomegalovirus exposure and HLA in healthy donors. The PCR made use of 60 Vbeta and 13 Jbeta primers. TCRdb keeps only in-frame clones here, not all; method: immunoSEQ multiplex PCR. The sample lists roughly 130,000 clones, 80% to 85% occurring once. The sequencing sample was made of PBMCs. These receptors all come from a man under 40 in good health and CMV-seronegative.

This clone was recorded a few times. This chain links TRBV7-9 with TRBJ1-3; 7 nucleotides align to TRBD1. Germline V gene lookup returns CDR1 SEHNR and CDR2 FQNEAQ (reference sequence). The CDR3 runs to 15 residues. V was pared by 5 bases and J by 5 bases, with 9 bases of the junction left unmatched. This CDR3 reads CASSNRQGSRNTIYF. The CDR3 coding sequence is TGTGCCAGCAGCAATCGACAGGGATCTCGAAACACCATATATTTT.

The chain combines TRBV11-2 with TRBJ2-4; TRBD2 aligns across 14 bases. This CDR3 has 14 amino acids. Per the germline V gene, CDR1 is SGHAT and CDR2 is FQNNGV. With 6 bases clipped from V and 14 bases from J, the junction kept 9 bases outside the gene matches. In nucleotides, the CDR3 is TGTGCCAGCAGACCGACCGGGACTAGCGGGGGTAAGTACTTC. Encoded protein: CASRPTGTSGGKYF.

The chain links TRBV11-2 to TRBJ1-6, with no clear D. This CDR3 spans 17 amino acids. Per the germline V gene, CDR1 is SGHAT and CDR2 is FQNNGV. The ends were cut back, 0 bases at V and 2 bases at J, with 11 bases in the middle. The CDR3 sequence: CASSLDGEATYNSPLHF. The CDR3 DNA is TGTGCCAGCAGCTTAGATGGCGAGGCGACCTATAATTCACCCCTCCACTTT.

The chain combines TRBV2 with TRBJ2-5, with D possibly being TRBD2 (5 bases). The CDR3 has 11 amino acids. Germline V gives CDR1 SNHLY, CDR2 FYNNEI. V was clipped by 6 bases and J by 6 bases, with 8 bases between them. CDR3 region: CASRDLKTQYF. DNA for the CDR3: TGTGCCAGCAGGGACTTGAAGACCCAGTACTTC.

V gene TRBV4-3 combines with J gene TRBJ2-7; 7 bases line up with TRBD1. The CDR3 totals 15 residues. Germline V gives CDR1 LGHNA, CDR2 YSLEER. V lost 2 bases to trimming and J lost 2 bases; unmatched junction nucleotides: 6. In nucleotides, the CDR3 is TGCGCCAGCAGCCAAATTACAGGGGAAACCTACGAGCAGTACTTC. Its protein product is CASSQITGETYEQYF.

CDR3 nucleotide sequence: TGTGCCAGTAAGCGGGGAGACACTGAAGCTTTCTTT. It is translated as CASKRGDTEAFF. J is TRBJ1-1 and V is TRBV13; D ambiguous. Germline assignment: CDR1 PRHDT and CDR2 FYEKMQ (reference sequence). Between the trimmed V and J ends, which lost 9 bases and 3 bases, there was a span of 11 bases. The CDR3 consists of 12 residues.

V gene TRBV7-7 combines with J gene TRBJ2-1; 11 bases are shared with TRBD1. This CDR3 comprises 15 residues. With V trimmed by 5 bases and J by 4 bases, 4 bases remained unmatched. Germline V lookup: CDR1 SSHAT, CDR2 FNYEAQ (reference sequence). CDR3 DNA: TGTGCCAGCAGCACCGGGACAGGGGGATACAATGAGCAGTTCTTC. Its protein product is CASSTGTGGYNEQFF.

The V and J genes are TRBV28 and TRBJ1-2, with 9 bases matching TRBD1. This CDR3 contains 16 residues. Per the germline V gene, CDR1 is MDHEN and CDR2 is SYDVKM. Losses at the gene ends were 5 bases for V and 4 bases for J; bases not matched to a gene: 11. The CDR3 DNA sequence: TGTGCCAGCAGTCTCGTCCGGACAGGGGCGGCCTATGGCTACACCTTC. Amino acid sequence: CASSLVRTGAAYGYTF.

This sequence joins TRBV27 and TRBJ1-5, with D maybe TRBD1 (5 bases). V lost 3 bases and J 6 bases, leaving 9 bases between the germline ends. Looked up from germline, CDR1 is MNHEY and CDR2 is SMNVEV (reference sequence). This CDR3 comprises 13 residues. DNA of the CDR3: TGTGCCAGCAGTTTTGCAGGGTCTCAGCCCCAGCATTTT. Its translation: CASSFAGSQPQHF.

This sequence joins TRBV10-2 and TRBJ1-6; perhaps TRBD1 as D (6 bases). This CDR3 contains 16 residues. Germline V gene lookup returns CDR1 WSHSY and CDR2 SAAADI. The V gene lost 6 bases and the J gene lost 10 bases, with 22 bases spanning the gap. CDR3 loop: CASRISDRPSRSPLHF. DNA of the CDR3: TGCGCCAGCAGGATTAGCGACAGGCCCAGCCGCTCACCCCTCCACTTT.

The chain links TRBV9 to TRBJ2-2; possibly TRBD2 for D (5 bases). Trimming took 4 bases from V and 5 from J, leaving 12 bases between them. The CDR3 has 14 amino acids. Germline lookup yields CDR1 SGDLS and CDR2 YYNGEE. CDR3 in DNA: TGTGCCAGCAGCCCTCGGGAAGGAACCGGGGAGCTGTTTTTT. Encoded protein: CASSPREGTGELFF.

The chain recombines TRBV29-1 with TRBJ1-2; 7 nucleotides line up with TRBD1. J was trimmed by 4 bases and V by 3 bases; bases with no gene match: 5. Germline V gene data show CDR1 as SQVTM and CDR2 as ANQGSEA. The CDR3 has 13 amino acids. In nucleotides, the CDR3 is TGCAGCGTTGATACAGGGGAAATCTATGGCTACACCTTC. Translation gives CSVDTGEIYGYTF. The complete variable domain, with remaining parts taken from reference TRBV29-1 and TRBJ1-2, reads SAVISQKPSRDICQRGTSLTIQCQVDSQVTMMFWYRQQPGQSLTLIATANQGSEATYESGFVIDKFPISRPNLTFSTLTVSNMSPEDSSIYLCSVDTGEIYGYTFGSGTRLTVV.

The rearrangement links TRBV5-1 to TRBJ1-1; TRBD1 aligns across 8 bases. Looked up from germline, CDR1 is SGHRS and CDR2 is YFSETQ. This CDR3 has 14 amino acids. The V gene end was trimmed by 6 bases and the J gene end by 1 base; junction bases not matched to a gene: 5. CDR3 protein: CASNPGTGNTEAFF. The CDR3 bases are TGCGCCAGCAACCCCGGGACAGGGAACACTGAAGCTTTCTTT.

The CDR3, as DNA: TGTGCCAGCAGTGCCTCCGGGACAGGGACCAAAAACATTCAGTACTTC. It translates to CASSASGTGTKNIQYF. This rearrangement joins TRBV6-1 to TRBJ2-4, with 9 bases that match TRBD1. Germline CDR1 is MNHNS and CDR2 is SASEGT. The CDR3 consists of 16 residues. Germline trimming cut 4 bases from V and 2 bases from J; bases unmatched to any gene: 6.